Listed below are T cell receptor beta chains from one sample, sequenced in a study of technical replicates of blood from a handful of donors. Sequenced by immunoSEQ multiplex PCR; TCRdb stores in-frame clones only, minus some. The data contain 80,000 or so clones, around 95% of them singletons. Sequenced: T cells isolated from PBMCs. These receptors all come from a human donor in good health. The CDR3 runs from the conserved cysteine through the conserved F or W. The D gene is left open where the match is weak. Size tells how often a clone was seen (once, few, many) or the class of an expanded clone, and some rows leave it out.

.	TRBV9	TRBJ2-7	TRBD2	CASSVGKGGRGTYEQYF	TGTGCCAGCAGCGTAGGGAAGGGCGGGCGGGGGACCTACGAGCAGTACTTC
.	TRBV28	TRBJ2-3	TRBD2	CASGQDVAGSTDTQYF	TGTGCCAGCGGACAAGACGTAGCGGGTAGCACAGATACGCAGTATTTT
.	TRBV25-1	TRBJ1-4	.	CASSEYGDRGKVLFF	TGTGCCAGCAGTGAATATGGGGACCGCGGGAAAGTACTGTTTTTT
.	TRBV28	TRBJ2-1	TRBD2	CASSPTSLEREGNRDEQFF	TGTGCCAGCAGCCCAACCAGCCTCGAGCGGGAGGGGAATCGGGATGAGCAGTTCTTC
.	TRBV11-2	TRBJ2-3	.	CASRQTGDTQYF	TGTGCCAGCAGGCAGACAGGAGATACGCAGTATTTT
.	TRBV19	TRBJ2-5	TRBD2	CASSESSGFQETQYF	TGTGCCAGTAGTGAGTCTAGCGGGTTCCAAGAGACCCAGTACTTC
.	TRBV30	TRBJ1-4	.	CAWSPLDSMSEKLFF	TGTGCCTGGAGTCCTTTGGACAGTATGAGTGAAAAACTGTTTTTT
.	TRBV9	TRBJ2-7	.	CASSVNPGNYEQYF	TGTGCCAGCAGCGTAAATCCAGGGAATTACGAGCAGTACTTC
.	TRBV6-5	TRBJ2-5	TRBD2	CASSYGGEATQYF	TGTGCCAGCAGTTACGGGGGGGAGGCGACCCAGTACTTC
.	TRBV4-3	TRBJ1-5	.	CASSQRFGRQPQHF	TGCGCCAGCAGCCAAAGATTTGGGCGTCAGCCCCAGCATTTT
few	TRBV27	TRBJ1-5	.	CASSFRSNQPQHF	TGTGCCAGCAGTTTTCGTAGCAATCAGCCCCAGCATTTT
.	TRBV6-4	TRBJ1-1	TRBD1	CATSTGDTEAFF	TGTGCCACGTCGACAGGGGACACTGAAGCTTTCTTT
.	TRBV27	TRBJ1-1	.	CASSLGANTEAFF	TGTGCCAGCAGTTTAGGGGCCAACACTGAAGCTTTCTTT
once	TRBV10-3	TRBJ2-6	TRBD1	CAISLGTGGAGANVLTF	TGTGCCATCAGTTTAGGGACAGGGGGCGCTGGGGCCAACGTCCTGACTTTC
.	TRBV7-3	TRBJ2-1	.	CASSLGTQREQFF	TGTGCCAGCAGCTTAGGAACTCAGCGTGAGCAGTTCTTC
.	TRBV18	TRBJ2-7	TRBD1	CASSLRGQGGAGIAGEQYF	TGTGCCAGCTCACTTCGAGGACAGGGAGGAGCTGGAATTGCTGGGGAGCAGTACTTC
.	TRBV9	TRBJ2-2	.	CASSPMGGAAGELFF	TGTGCCAGCAGCCCCATGGGGGGAGCCGCCGGGGAGCTGTTTTTT
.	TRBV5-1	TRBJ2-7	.	CASSEPGQHPFYEQYF	TGCGCCAGCAGCGAACCGGGACAACACCCCTTCTACGAGCAGTACTTC
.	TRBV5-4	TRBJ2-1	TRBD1	CASSFRGQYGEQFF	TGTGCCAGCAGCTTCCGGGGACAGTATGGTGAGCAGTTCTTC
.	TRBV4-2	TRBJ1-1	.	CASSQDVGGYTEAFF	TGTGCCAGCAGCCAAGATGTCGGGGGGTACACTGAAGCTTTCTTT
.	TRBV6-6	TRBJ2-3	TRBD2	CASSGLAGDADTQYF	TGTGCCAGCAGCGGACTAGCGGGGGATGCAGATACGCAGTATTTT
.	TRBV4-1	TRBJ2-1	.	CASSQVMGSTYNEQFF	TGCGCCAGCAGCCAAGTTATGGGGAGTACATACAATGAGCAGTTCTTC
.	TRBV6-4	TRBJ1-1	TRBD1	CASSEAGGRGEAFF	TGTGCCAGCAGTGAGGCAGGGGGCAGAGGTGAAGCTTTCTTT
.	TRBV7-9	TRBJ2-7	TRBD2	CASSYLAGGYEQYF	TGTGCCAGCAGTTACCTAGCGGGAGGGTACGAGCAGTACTTC
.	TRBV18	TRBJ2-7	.	CASSERELSEQYF	TGTGCCAGCTCCGAGAGGGAGCTTAGCGAGCAGTACTTC
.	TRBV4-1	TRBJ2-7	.	CASSQRSGEGYEQYF	TGCGCCAGCAGCCAAAGGAGCGGAGAAGGCTACGAGCAGTACTTC
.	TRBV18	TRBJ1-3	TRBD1	CASSPSRDRASGNTIYF	TGTGCCAGCTCACCAAGCCGGGACAGGGCCTCTGGAAACACCATATATTTT
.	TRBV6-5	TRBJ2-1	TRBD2	CASSRGLAGGGEQFF	TGTGCCAGCAGTCGAGGACTAGCGGGGGGGGGTGAGCAGTTCTTC
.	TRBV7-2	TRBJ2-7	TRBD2	CASSLAPPEAVAGGPSEQYF	TGTGCCAGCAGCTTAGCCCCACCCGAGGCGGTAGCGGGAGGGCCCAGCGAGCAGTACTTC
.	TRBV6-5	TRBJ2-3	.	CASSYGVPSTDTQYF	TGTGCCAGCAGTTACGGAGTACCTAGCACAGATACGCAGTATTTT
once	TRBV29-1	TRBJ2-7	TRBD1	CSVEEGDRGRMEYEQYF	TGCAGCGTTGAAGAAGGAGACAGGGGGCGGATGGAGTACGAGCAGTACTTC
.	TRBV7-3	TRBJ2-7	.	CASSFGDSYEQYF	TGTGCCAGCAGCTTCGGGGACTCCTACGAGCAGTACTTC
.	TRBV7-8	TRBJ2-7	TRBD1	CASNRQGLQYEQYF	TGTGCCAGCAACCGACAGGGTCTACAATACGAGCAGTACTTC
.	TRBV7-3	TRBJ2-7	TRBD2	CASTTPGTSNEQYF	TGTGCCAGCACAACGCCCGGGACTAGCAACGAGCAGTACTTC
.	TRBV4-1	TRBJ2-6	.	CASSQDPTVDSSGANVLTF	TGCGCCAGCAGCCAAGATCCTACAGTAGATTCCTCTGGGGCCAACGTCCTGACTTTC
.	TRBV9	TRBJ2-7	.	CASSVEDSPYEQYF	TGTGCCAGCAGCGTAGAAGACAGCCCCTACGAGCAGTACTTC
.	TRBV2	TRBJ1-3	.	CATRRGGSGNTIYF	TGTGCCACCAGAAGAGGGGGTTCTGGAAACACCATATATTTT
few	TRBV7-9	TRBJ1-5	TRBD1	CASSRTGGDQPQHF	TGTGCCAGCAGCCGGACAGGGGGCGATCAGCCCCAGCATTTT
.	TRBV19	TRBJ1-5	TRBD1	CASSPGQGSAQPQHF	TGTGCCAGTAGTCCAGGACAGGGGTCAGCTCAGCCCCAGCATTTT
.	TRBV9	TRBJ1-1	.	CASSVGAGDTEAFF	TGTGCCAGCAGCGTAGGGGCGGGGGACACTGAAGCTTTCTTT
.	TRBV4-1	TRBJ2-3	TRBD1	CASSQEWTGGATDTQYF	TGCGCCAGCAGCCAAGAGTGGACAGGGGGGGCCACAGATACGCAGTATTTT
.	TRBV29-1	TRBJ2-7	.	CSVVTGSTTIQYF	TGCAGCGTTGTGACAGGCTCTACTACGATCCAGTACTTC
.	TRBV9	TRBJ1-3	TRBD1	CASSAGTGRFSGNTIYF	TGTGCCAGCAGCGCCGGGACAGGGAGATTCTCTGGAAACACCATATATTTT
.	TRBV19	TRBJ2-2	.	CASSIRQGGANTGELFF	TGTGCCAGTAGTATAAGACAGGGAGGCGCGAACACCGGGGAGCTGTTTTTT
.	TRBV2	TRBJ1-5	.	CASSEREGYQPQHF	TGTGCCAGCAGTGAACGGGAAGGCTACCAGCCCCAGCATTTT
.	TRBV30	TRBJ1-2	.	CAWREGTNYGYTF	TGTGCCTGGAGAGAGGGAACTAACTATGGCTACACCTTC
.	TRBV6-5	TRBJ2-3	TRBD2	CASSRLAGGDTQYF	TGTGCCAGCAGTAGACTAGCGGGAGGAGATACGCAGTATTTT
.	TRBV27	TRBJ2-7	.	CASSLGRSYEQYF	TGTGCCAGCAGTTTAGGGAGGTCCTACGAGCAGTACTTC
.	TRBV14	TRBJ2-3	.	CASSLGRGGNTVANTQYF	TGTGCCAGCAGCCTCGGTAGGGGAGGTAATACGGTTGCAAATACGCAGTATTTT
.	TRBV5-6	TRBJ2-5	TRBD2	CASSLGLAGETQYF	TGTGCCAGCAGCTTGGGGCTAGCGGGAGAGACCCAGTACTTC
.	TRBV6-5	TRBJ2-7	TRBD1	CASSYRTGWFHEQYF	TGTGCCAGCAGCTACAGGACAGGGTGGTTCCACGAGCAGTACTTC
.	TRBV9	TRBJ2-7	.	CASSGLNYEQYF	TGTGCCAGCAGCGGACTTAACTACGAGCAGTACTTC
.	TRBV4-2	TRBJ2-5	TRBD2	CASSLLTSEETQYF	TGTGCCAGCAGCCTCTTGACTAGCGAAGAGACCCAGTACTTC
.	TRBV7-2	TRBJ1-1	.	CASSLLNRPARAFF	TGTGCCAGCAGCTTGTTGAACAGGCCGGCGCGAGCTTTCTTT
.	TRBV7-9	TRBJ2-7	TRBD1	CASSSVGQGAGEQYF	TGTGCCAGCAGCTCCGTAGGACAGGGGGCGGGTGAGCAGTACTTC